This T cell receptor (beta chain) emerged from a study of blood T cell repertoires in COVID-19. Measured with immunoSEQ multiplex PCR; TCRdb has only the in-frame clones, and not every one. The sample includes about 100,000 clones, 85% to 90% of them seen just once. The sample was peripheral blood. This TCR came from a man aged 60 to 69 with acute or convalescent COVID-19.

The CDR3 DNA sequence: TGTGCCAGTAGTACCATGATGGGAGACTATGGCTACACCTTC. Protein: CASSTMMGDYGYTF. The chain has TRBV19 and TRBJ1-2; D gene unclear. The CDR3 extends over 14 amino acids. Looked up from germline, CDR1 is LNHDA and CDR2 is SQIVND (reference sequence). The V gene lost 4 bases and the J gene lost 3 bases, with 12 bases spanning the gap. Filled out from reference TRBV19 and TRBJ1-2, the complete variable domain reads DGGITQSPKYLFRKEGQNVTLSCEQNLNHDAMYWYRQDPGQGLRLIYYSQIVNDFQKGDIAEGYSVSREKKESFPLTVTSAQKNPTAFYLCASSTMMGDYGYTFGSGTRLTVV.